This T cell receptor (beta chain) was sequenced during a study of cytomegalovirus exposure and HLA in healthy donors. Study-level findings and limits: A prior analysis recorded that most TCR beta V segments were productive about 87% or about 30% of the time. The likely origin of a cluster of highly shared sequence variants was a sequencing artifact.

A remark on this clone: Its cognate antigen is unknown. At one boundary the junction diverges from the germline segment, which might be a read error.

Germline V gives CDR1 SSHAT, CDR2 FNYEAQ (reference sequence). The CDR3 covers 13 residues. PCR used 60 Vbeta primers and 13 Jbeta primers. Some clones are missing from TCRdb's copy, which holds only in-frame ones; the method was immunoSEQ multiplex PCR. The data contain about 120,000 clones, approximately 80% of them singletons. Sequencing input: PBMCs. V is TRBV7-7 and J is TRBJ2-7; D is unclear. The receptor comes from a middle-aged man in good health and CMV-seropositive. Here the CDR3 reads CASSLARDYEQYF. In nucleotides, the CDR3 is TGTGCTAGCAGCTTAGCTCGAGACTACGAGCAGTACTTC.